This TCR beta chain was captured in a study of blood T cell repertoires in COVID-19 (dated by TCRdb to the early 2020s). About the study as a whole: Samples from collaborators originated in the United States, Italy and Spain and spanned both the acute and convalescent phases of COVID-19. The repertoires were made available in a free public database intended to serve as a resource for research on the immune response to SARS-CoV-2. A de-identified subject ID, COVID-19 status, age in years and sex were almost always included in the sample metadata. The dataset comprised deeply sampled blood TCRbeta repertoires from subjects exposed to, actively infected with, or recovered from COVID-19. The prospective study material was composed of cDNA or gDNA derived from T cells, B-cell-depleted T cells, or PBMCs. The samples were drawn from the first 160 participants of the ongoing ImmuneRACE study and from roughly 1,300 subjects provided by 6 global collaborators. Where available, HLA class I and class II types were taken from metadata supplied by the sample provider and were not determined by assay-based typing.

On this clone itself: Its recognized antigen is unknown. No base quality information exists; no much larger clone differs at one position.

TCRbeta CDR3 regions were amplified from genomic DNA using the immunoSEQ Assay, a bias-controlled multiplex PCR. As for the authors' bioinformatics: The number of nucleated cells in each sample was estimated by amplification of reference gene primers within the assay. To quantify the absolute abundance of each unique TCRbeta CDR3 rearrangement, sequence reads were collapsed and filtered. For each sample, productive Simpson clonality was calculated by taking the square root of Simpson's diversity index across productive rearrangements. Sourced from immuneACCESS, this table was stored by TCRdb with only in-frame sequences that have V and J called. A share of the clones is absent; for the studies checked, an unresolved V gene accounts for under half, and the remainder has no known explanation. That table gives V, J and clone size, and the DNA gave D and trimming. For this sample there are fewer than 250,000 clones; roughly four fifths appear just once. The top ten clones comprise about 4.8% of the sample.

From the germline V gene, CDR1 is KGHSH and CDR2 is LQKENI. V and J are truncated by 6 bases and 5 bases respectively, leaving an intervening sequence of 11 bases. The CDR3 runs 13 amino acids, cysteine and phenylalanine included. Only CDR3 DNA remains: 39 bases, in frame from the first base. Whole blood was collected in K2EDTA tubes by collaborating institutions according to the institutions' own protocols. For TCRbeta analysis, collaborators shipped samples in one of three forms: frozen whole blood, isolated PBMCs, or DNA extracted from either of those sample types. General findings and caveats noted by the study authors: How much clinical and demographic metadata was included differed by source and by participant, and the metadata was provided uncurated.

The receptor's source is a woman in her 70s with acute or convalescent COVID-19. The sample taken for sequencing was peripheral blood. The chain couples TRBV18 to TRBJ1-5; too little of a D gene remains to name it. The bases are TGTGCCAGCTCTTCTCAGGAGGATCAGCCCCAGCATTTT. Its coded protein is CASSSQEDQPQHF.